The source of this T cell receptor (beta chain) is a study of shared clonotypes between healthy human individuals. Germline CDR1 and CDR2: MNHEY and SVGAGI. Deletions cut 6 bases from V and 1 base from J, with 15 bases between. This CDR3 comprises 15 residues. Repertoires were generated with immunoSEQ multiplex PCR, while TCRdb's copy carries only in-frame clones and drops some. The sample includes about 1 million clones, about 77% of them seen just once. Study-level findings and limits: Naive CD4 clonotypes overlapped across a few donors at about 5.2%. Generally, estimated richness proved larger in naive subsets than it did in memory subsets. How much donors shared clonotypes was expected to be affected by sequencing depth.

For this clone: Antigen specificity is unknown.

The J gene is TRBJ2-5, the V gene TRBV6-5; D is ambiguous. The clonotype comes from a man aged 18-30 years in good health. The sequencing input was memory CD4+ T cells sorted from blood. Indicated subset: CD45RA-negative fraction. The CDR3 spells CASSLLNAVQETQYF. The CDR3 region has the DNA TGTGCCAGCAGCCTCCTTAACGCCGTCCAAGAGACCCAGTACTTC.